This T cell receptor beta chain was sequenced during a study of cytomegalovirus exposure and HLA in healthy donors. The repertoire was sequenced with immunoSEQ multiplex PCR; TCRdb's copy has only in-frame clones and lacks some. The sample includes 200,000 to 250,000 clones, about 88% of them seen just once. Whole-study results and caveats: Under in vitro conditions, three CMV-associated chains were confirmed as specific for CMV antigens. Reported performance of the classifier showed diagnosis of cytomegalovirus status with high specificity and sensitivity.

The donors formed part of the approximately 120-subject validation cohort, distinct from the roughly 700-subject first cohort. CDR3 length: 14 amino acids. Germline values: CDR1 SGHTS, CDR2 YDEGEE. V lost 3 bases, J lost 2 bases, and 12 bases lay in between. Points on this clone: Its specificity is unknown.

Sequenced input: PBMCs. The chain couples TRBV5-8 to TRBJ2-7; D may be TRBD1 or TRBD2 (6 bases each). The receptor was derived from a man younger than 35 in good health and CMV-seropositive. CDR3 nucleotides: TGTGCCAGCAGCTGGAGGGCAGGGGCCTACGAGCAGTACTTC. This gives the protein CASSWRAGAYEQYF.